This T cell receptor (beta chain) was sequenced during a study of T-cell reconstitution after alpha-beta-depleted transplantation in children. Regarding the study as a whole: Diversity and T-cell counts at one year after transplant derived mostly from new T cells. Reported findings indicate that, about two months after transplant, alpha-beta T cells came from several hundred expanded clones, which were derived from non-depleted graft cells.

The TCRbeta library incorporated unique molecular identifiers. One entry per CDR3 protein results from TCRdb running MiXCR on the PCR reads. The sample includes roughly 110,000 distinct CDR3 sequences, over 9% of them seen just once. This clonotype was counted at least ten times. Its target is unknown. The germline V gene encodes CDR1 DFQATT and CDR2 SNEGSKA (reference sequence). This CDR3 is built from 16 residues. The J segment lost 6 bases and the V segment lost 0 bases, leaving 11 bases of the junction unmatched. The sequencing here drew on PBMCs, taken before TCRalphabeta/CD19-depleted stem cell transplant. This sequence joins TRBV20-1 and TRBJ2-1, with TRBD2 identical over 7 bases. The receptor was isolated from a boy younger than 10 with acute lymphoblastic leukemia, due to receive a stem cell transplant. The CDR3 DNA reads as TGCAGTGCTAGAGATCTCGTGACTAGCCCCCTCAATGAGCAGTTCTTC. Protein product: CSARDLVTSPLNEQFF.